The next 14 T cell receptor beta chains were all read from a single sample in a study of cytomegalovirus exposure and HLA in healthy donors (dated by TCRdb to between 2016 and 2019). Libraries were made using the immunoSEQ multiplex PCR assay. A mixture of 60 forward primers for TCR Vbeta segments and 13 reverse primers for TCR Jbeta segments was used in the multiplex PCR. TCRdb carries this immuneACCESS record with in-frame sequences only. Its versions omit some clonotypes, under half of them owing to an unresolved V gene in the studies checked, with the rest unexplained. This sample comprises 150,000 to 200,000 clones, about 80% of them detected only once. About 1% of the sample goes to the ten largest clones. Sequences were obtained from PBMCs. These receptors were taken from a woman in her thirties or forties in good health and CMV-seronegative.

This chain joins TRBV7-6 and TRBJ2-1; 7 bases match TRBD1. Unmatched junction bases numbered 21, after V lost 4 bases and J lost 3 bases. Germline V lookup: CDR1 SGHVS, CDR2 FNYEAQ. This CDR3 is built from 20 residues. This chain's CDR3 is CASSSLKRGPLTRNYNEQFF. The CDR3 nucleotides are TGTGCCAGCAGCTCGTTGAAGAGGGGGCCCCTGACGCGAAACTACAATGAGCAGTTCTTC.

The sample holds a few counts of this clone. The chain employs TRBV5-1 and TRBJ2-6; 9 bases agree with TRBD2. This CDR3 spans 20 amino acids. The germline gives CDR1 SGHRS, CDR2 YFSETQ. V gave up 4 bases and J gave up 0 bases; unmatched junction bases: 14. CDR3 sequence reads: CASSPSVSGSLSSGANVLTF. The CDR3 bases are TGCGCCAGCAGCCCCTCCGTTAGCGGGAGCCTTAGCTCTGGGGCCAACGTCCTGACTTTC.

The genes are TRBV2 and TRBJ1-2, with 11 bases identical to TRBD1. Germline-derived CDR1 and CDR2 are SNHLY and FYNNEI. This CDR3 spans 15 amino acids. The trim removed 7 bases at V and 2 bases at J, leaving 6 bases unmatched. The CDR3 DNA reads TGTGCCAGCAATACCGGGACAGGGGGGAACTATGGCTACACCTTC. It translates to CASNTGTGGNYGYTF. Using reference TRBV2 and TRBJ1-2 for the parts outside the CDR3, the full variable domain is EPEVTQTPSHQVTQMGQEVILRCVPISNHLYFYWYRQILGQKVEFLVSFYNNEISEKSEIFDDQFSVERPDGSNFTLKIRSTKLEDSAMYFCASNTGTGGNYGYTFGSGTRLTVV.

Regarding this clone: One end of the junction does not line up with germline, which may come from a read error. The chain couples TRBV7-3 to TRBJ1-2; 8 positions agree with TRBD1. The germline gives CDR1 SGHTA, CDR2 FQGTGA. The CDR3 length is 14 residues. The CDR3 sequence is CSSSFGTGLEGYTF. The CDR3 region has the DNA TGTTCCAGCAGCTTCGGGACAGGATTAGAGGGCTACACCTTC.

The chain joins TRBV2 to TRBJ1-6; 7 bases line up with TRBD1. V dropped 6 bases and J dropped 11; count of bases not matched to a gene: 10. The CDR3 has 14 residues. CDR1 and CDR2 from the germline V gene are SNHLY and FYNNEI. The CDR3 coding sequence is TGTGCCAGCAGCGTGGGACAGAATTTTCCACCCCTCCACTTT. Translating gives CASSVGQNFPPLHF.

This chain uses TRBV6-5 with TRBJ1-2; TRBD1 aligns across 9 bases. CDR1 is MNHEY, CDR2 SVGAGI, per germline. J gave up 8 bases and V 8 bases, and 9 bases lay outside the gene matches. This CDR3 comprises 13 residues. CDR3 residues: CASSRKTGGGYTF. The CDR3 nucleotides are TGTGCCAGCTCTCGCAAGACAGGGGGGGGCTACACCTTC.

The rearrangement joins TRBV28 to TRBJ1-5; D is perhaps TRBD1 (5 bases). V shed 5 bases and J shed 11 bases, with 19 bases lying between them. The germline CDR1 and CDR2 sequences are MDHEN and SYDVKM. The length of the CDR3 is 14 residues. CDR3 sequence (DNA): TGTGCCAGCAGTCCTTCCACCGGGGGTCGGTCCCAGCATTTT. Its translation is CASSPSTGGRSQHF. Filled out from reference TRBV28 and TRBJ1-5, the complete variable domain reads DVKVTQSSRYLVKRTGEKVFLECVQDMDHENMFWYRQDPGLGLRLIYFSYDVKMKEKGDIPEGYSVSREKKERFSLILESASTNQTSMYLCASSPSTGGRSQHFGDGTRLSIL.

The CDR3 loop reads CASSSTGDTQYF. The CDR3 DNA reads as TGTGCCAGCAGTTCTACTGGAGATACGCAGTATTTT. The rearrangement uses TRBV6-5 and TRBJ2-3; D gene ambiguous. Per germline, CDR1 MNHEY and CDR2 SVGAGI. The CDR3 contains 12 residues. V was cut by 4 bases and J by 5 bases, with 7 bases left in between.

This clone is a singleton in its sample. The rearrangement links TRBV30 to TRBJ1-5; 7 bases fit TRBD1. Trimming at V came to 4 bases and at J to 5 bases, leaving 5 bases not matched to a gene. Germline V gene lookup returns CDR1 GTSNPN and CDR2 SVGIG (reference sequence). The CDR3 sequence is 13 residues long. CDR3 residues: CAWNDRADQPQHF. Written as DNA, the CDR3 is TGTGCCTGGAACGACAGGGCGGATCAGCCCCAGCATTTT.

The J gene is TRBJ2-6, the V gene TRBV19; no clear D gene. Trimming removed 5 bases from V and 0 bases from J, with 11 bases in between. Germline CDR1 LNHDA, CDR2 SQIVND (reference sequence). CDR3 size: 16 residues. The CDR3 loop reads CASSVPALSGANVLTF. The CDR3 nucleotides read TGTGCCAGTAGTGTGCCCGCGCTCTCTGGGGCCAACGTCCTGACTTTC. Full variable domain (rest looked up from reference TRBV19 and TRBJ2-6): DGGITQSPKYLFRKEGQNVTLSCEQNLNHDAMYWYRQDPGQGLRLIYYSQIVNDFQKGDIAEGYSVSREKKESFPLTVTSAQKNPTAFYLCASSVPALSGANVLTFGAGSRLTVL.

The J gene is TRBJ2-1, the V gene TRBV2; tentative D call: TRBD2 (6 bases). Germline CDR1 is SNHLY and CDR2 is FYNNEI. This CDR3 has 15 amino acids. V lost 0 bases and J lost 5, with 11 bases in between. CDR3 loop: CASSEAGGWDNEQFF. The DNA of the CDR3 is TGTGCCAGCAGTGAAGCGGGAGGTTGGGACAATGAGCAGTTCTTC.

This clone was observed once. V and J are TRBV28 and TRBJ2-7, with 7 nucleotides matching TRBD1. The J segment lost 2 bases and the V segment lost 4 bases, leaving 5 bases of the junction unmatched. The CDR3 has 14 amino acids. In germline, CDR1 is MDHEN, CDR2 SYDVKM. The CDR3, as DNA: TGTGCCAGCAGTTCCTCAGACAGGGCCTACGAGCAGTACGTC. Translating it yields CASSSSDRAYEQYV.

This chain joins TRBV7-3 and TRBJ1-2; the match to TRBD1 covers 8 bases. V gave up 1 base and J gave up 6 bases; unmatched junction bases: 10. CDR1 is SGHTA, CDR2 FQGTGA, per germline. CDR3 length: 16 residues. CDR3 amino acids: CASSLMFRTGKNGYTF. CDR3 coding DNA: TGTGCCAGCAGCTTAATGTTCCGGACAGGGAAGAATGGCTACACCTTC.

This chain uses TRBV7-2 with TRBJ1-4; 8 bases align to TRBD1. The J segment lost 7 bases and the V segment lost 5 bases, leaving 6 bases of the junction unmatched. The CDR3 loop spans 14 amino acids. Germline assignment: CDR1 SGHTA and CDR2 FQGNSA. The CDR3 DNA reads TGTGCCAGCAGCCAAGACAGGGGTGCTGAAAAACTGTTTTTT. It encodes CASSQDRGAEKLFF. The full variable domain, its missing parts supplied by reference TRBV7-2 and TRBJ1-4, is GAGVSQSPSNKVTEKGKDVELRCDPISGHTALYWYRQSLGQGLEFLIYFQGNSAPDKSGLPSDRFSAERTGGSVSTLTIQRTQQEDSAVYLCASSQDRGAEKLFFGSGTQLSVL.